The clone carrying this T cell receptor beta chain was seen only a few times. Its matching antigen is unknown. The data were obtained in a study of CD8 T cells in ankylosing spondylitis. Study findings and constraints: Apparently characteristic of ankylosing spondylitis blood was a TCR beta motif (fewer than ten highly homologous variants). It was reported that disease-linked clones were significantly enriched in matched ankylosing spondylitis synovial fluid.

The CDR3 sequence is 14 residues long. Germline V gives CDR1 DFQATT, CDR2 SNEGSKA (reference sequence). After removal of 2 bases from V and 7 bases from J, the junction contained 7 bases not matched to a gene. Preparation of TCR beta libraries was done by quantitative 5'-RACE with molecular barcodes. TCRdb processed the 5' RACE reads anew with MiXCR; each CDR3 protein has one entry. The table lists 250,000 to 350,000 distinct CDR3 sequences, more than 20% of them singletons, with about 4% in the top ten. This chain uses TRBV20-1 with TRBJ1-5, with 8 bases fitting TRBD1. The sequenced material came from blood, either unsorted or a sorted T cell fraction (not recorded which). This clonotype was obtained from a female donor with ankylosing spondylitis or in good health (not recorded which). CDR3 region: CSARSDREIQPQHF. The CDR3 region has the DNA TGCAGTGCTAGATCGGACAGGGAGATCCAGCCCCAGCATTTT.